The clone carrying this T cell receptor (beta chain) was detected only once. Measured with immunoSEQ multiplex PCR; TCRdb has only the in-frame clones, and not every one. The sample shows some 260,000 clones, approximately 88% of them seen only once. The CDR3 is 15 residues long. From germline, CDR1 is SGHNT and CDR2 YYREEE (reference sequence). Trimming removed 2 bases from V and 6 bases from J; junction bases left unmatched: 10. This sample is part of a study of blood T cell repertoires in COVID-19. The wider study: Samples representing acute and convalescent COVID-19 were sourced from the United States, Italy and Spain.

The source of this sequence is a woman aged 25 to 39 with acute or convalescent COVID-19. The rearrangement uses TRBV5-4 and TRBJ1-1; 7 positions match TRBD1. The sample comprised peripheral blood. CDR3 sequence reads: CASSLPGQTNAEAFF. CDR3 coding DNA: TGTGCCAGCAGCTTACCGGGACAGACTAATGCTGAAGCTTTCTTT.